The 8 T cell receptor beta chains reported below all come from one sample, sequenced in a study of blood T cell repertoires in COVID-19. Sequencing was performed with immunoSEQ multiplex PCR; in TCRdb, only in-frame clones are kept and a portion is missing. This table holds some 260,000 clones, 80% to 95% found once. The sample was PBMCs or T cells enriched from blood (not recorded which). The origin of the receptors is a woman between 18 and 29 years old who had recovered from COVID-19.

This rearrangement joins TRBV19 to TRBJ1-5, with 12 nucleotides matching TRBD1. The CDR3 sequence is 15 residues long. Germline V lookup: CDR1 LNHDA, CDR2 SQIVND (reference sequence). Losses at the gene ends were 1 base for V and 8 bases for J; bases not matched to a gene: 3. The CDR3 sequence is CASSIVGTGGEPQHF. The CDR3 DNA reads TGTGCCAGTAGTATAGTAGGGACAGGGGGCGAGCCCCAGCATTTT.

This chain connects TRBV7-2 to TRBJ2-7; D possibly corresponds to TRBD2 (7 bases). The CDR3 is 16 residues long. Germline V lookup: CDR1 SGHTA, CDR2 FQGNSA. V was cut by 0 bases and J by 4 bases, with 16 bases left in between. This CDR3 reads CASSLAVGGGAYEQYF. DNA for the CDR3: TGTGCCAGCAGCTTAGCGGTTGGTGGGGGGGCGTACGAGCAGTACTTC.

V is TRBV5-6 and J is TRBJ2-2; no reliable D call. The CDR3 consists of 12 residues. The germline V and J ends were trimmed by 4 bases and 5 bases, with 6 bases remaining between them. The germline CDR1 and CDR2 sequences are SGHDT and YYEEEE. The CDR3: CASSPSTGELFF. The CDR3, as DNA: TGTGCCAGCAGCCCCAGTACCGGGGAGCTGTTTTTT. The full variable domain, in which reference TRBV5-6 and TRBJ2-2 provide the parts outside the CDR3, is DAGVTQSPTHLIKTRGQQVTLRCSPKSGHDTVSWYQQALGQGPQFIFQYYEEEERQRGNFPDRFSGHQFPNYSSELNVNALLLGDSALYLCASSPSTGELFFGEGSRLTVL.

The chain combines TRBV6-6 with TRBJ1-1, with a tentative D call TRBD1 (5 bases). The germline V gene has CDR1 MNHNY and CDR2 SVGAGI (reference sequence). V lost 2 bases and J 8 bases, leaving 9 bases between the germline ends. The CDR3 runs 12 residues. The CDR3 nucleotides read TGTGCCAGCAGTTACGGGGCCAGCGAAGCTTTCTTT. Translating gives CASSYGASEAFF.

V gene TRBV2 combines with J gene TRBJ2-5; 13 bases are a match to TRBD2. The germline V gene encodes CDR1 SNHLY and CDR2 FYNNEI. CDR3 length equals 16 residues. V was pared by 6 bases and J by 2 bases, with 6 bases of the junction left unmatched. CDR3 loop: CASRTGLAGVQETQYF. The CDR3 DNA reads TGTGCCAGCAGAACCGGACTAGCGGGAGTTCAAGAGACCCAGTACTTC.

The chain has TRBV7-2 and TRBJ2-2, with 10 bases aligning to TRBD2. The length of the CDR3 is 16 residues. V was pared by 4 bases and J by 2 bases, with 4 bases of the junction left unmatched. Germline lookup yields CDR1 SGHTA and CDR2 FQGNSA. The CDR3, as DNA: TGTGCCAGCAGCTCCGGACTAGCGGAAAACACCGGGGAGCTGTTTTTT. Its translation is CASSSGLAENTGELFF.

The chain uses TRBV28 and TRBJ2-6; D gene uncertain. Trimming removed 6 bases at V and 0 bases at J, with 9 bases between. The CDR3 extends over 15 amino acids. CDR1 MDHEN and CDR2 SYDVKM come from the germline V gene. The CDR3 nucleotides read TGTGCCAGCAGCACTATTGGCTCTGGGGCCAACGTCCTGACTTTC. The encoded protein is CASSTIGSGANVLTF.

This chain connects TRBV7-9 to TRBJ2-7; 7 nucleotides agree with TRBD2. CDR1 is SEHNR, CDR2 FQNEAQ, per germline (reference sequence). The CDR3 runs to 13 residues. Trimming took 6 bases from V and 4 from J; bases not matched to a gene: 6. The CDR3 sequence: CASRPPGGYEQYF. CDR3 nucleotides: TGTGCCAGCAGACCTCCCGGGGGGTACGAGCAGTACTTC.